Listed below are T cell receptor beta chains from one sample, sequenced in a study of shared clonotypes between healthy human individuals. Clones were sequenced by immunoSEQ multiplex PCR, and TCRdb holds only the in-frame ones, with some missing. Of approximately 600,000 clones listed, approximately 95% were seen once; the top ten hold approximately 0.11%. The sequencing input was naive CD8+ T cells sorted from blood. The receptor set was obtained from a woman aged 30 to 39 in good health. Each CDR3 is given with its conserved first and last residue. Fields, in order: clone size, V gene, J gene, D gene, CDR3 DNA, CDR3 protein. A D gene is named only where the DNA matches it firmly. Only part of the rows carry a size: once, few, many, or a class if the clone is expanded.

.	TRBV5-8	TRBJ2-7	TRBD2	TGTGCCAGCAGCCCGGCTAGGCGGGAGGGCCGTTATGAGCAGTACTTC	CASSPARREGRYEQYF
.	TRBV2	TRBJ2-7	.	TGTGCCAGCAGTAAACCGGGACGGAGCTCCTACGAGCAGTACTTC	CASSKPGRSSYEQYF
once	TRBV15	TRBJ2-7	.	TGTGCCACCAGCAGTGGTTGGGGCAACGAGCAGTACTTC	CATSSGWGNEQYF
.	TRBV2	TRBJ1-2	.	TGTGCCAGCAGTGAAAGTGGCCGGGGGGCAGGGAATAAAGCTAACTATGGCTACACCTTC	CASSESGRGAGNKANYGYTF
.	TRBV4-2	TRBJ1-5	.	TGTGCCAGCAGCCAGGATACAGGGAGCAATCAGCCCCAGCATTTT	CASSQDTGSNQPQHF
.	TRBV7-9	TRBJ2-2	TRBD1	TGTGCCAGCAGCCCAGAGACAGGGGAGAACACCGGGGAGCTGTTTTTT	CASSPETGENTGELFF
few	TRBV28	TRBJ2-7	.	TGTGCCAGCAGTTGGTCCTACGAGCAGTACTTC	CASSWSYEQYF
few	TRBV28	TRBJ2-7	.	TGTGCCAGCAGTCCCCGGATGTACGAGCAGTACTTC	CASSPRMYEQYF
.	TRBV9	TRBJ1-1	.	TGTGCCAGCAGCGTAGGGGGGAGCCCGGAAGCTTTCTTT	CASSVGGSPEAFF
.	TRBV21-1	TRBJ2-4	.	TGTGCCAGCAGTCCGATAGCAGACAGTCCAGCCCCTCAGTACTTC	CASSPIADSPAPQYF
.	TRBV7-9	TRBJ2-5	.	TGTGCCAGCTCAGGCTACCAAGAGACCCAGTACTTC	CASSGYQETQYF
.	TRBV5-6	TRBJ1-2	.	TGTGCCAGCAGCTTGGGGGTTGTGAGGGACGGCTACACCTTC	CASSLGVVRDGYTF
.	TRBV9	TRBJ1-2	.	TGTGCCAGCAGCGCGTACCGGGACACGAACTATGGCTACACCTTC	CASSAYRDTNYGYTF
.	TRBV2	TRBJ1-6	.	TGTGCCAGCAGCTCCCAAGGTAGCTCCTATAATTCACCCCTCCACTTT	CASSSQGSSYNSPLHF
.	TRBV27	TRBJ1-2	.	TGTGCCAGCAGTTCCGGTCCCAGCTATGGCTACACCTTC	CASSSGPSYGYTF
once	TRBV27	TRBJ2-7	.	TGTGCCAGCTTAAAAGTGCGAGAAACCCAACCTCTTTCCTACGAGCAGTACTTC	CASLKVRETQPLSYEQYF
.	TRBV2	TRBJ1-5	TRBD1	TGTGCCAGCAGTGATCCAGTTTCCGGGACAGGGAGCAATCAGCCCCAGCATTTT	CASSDPVSGTGSNQPQHF